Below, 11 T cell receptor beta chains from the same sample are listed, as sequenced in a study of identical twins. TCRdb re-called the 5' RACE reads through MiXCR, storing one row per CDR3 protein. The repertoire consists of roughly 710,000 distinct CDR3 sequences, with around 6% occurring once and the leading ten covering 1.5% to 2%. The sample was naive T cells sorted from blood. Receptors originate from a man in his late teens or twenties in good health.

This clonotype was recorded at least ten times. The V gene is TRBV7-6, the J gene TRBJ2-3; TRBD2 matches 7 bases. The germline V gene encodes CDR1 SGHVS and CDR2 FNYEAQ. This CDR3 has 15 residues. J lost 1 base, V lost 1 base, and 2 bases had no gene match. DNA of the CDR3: TGTGCCAGCAGCTTAGAGGCGGGAGGCACAGATACGCAGTATTTT. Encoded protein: CASSLEAGGTDTQYF.

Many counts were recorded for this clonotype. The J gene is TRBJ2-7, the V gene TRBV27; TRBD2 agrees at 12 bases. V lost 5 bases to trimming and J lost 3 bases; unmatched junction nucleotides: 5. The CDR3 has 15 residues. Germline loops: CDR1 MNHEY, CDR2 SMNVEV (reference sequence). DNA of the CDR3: TGTGCCAGCAGTGTTGGGACTAGCGGGCACTACGAGCAGTACTTC. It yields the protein CASSVGTSGHYEQYF.

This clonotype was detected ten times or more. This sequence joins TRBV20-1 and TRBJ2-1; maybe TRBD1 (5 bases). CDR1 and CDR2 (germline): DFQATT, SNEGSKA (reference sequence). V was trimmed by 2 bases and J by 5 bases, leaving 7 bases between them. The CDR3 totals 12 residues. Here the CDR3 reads CSARWTNNEQFF. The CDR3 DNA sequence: TGCAGTGCTAGATGGACAAACAATGAGCAGTTCTTC.

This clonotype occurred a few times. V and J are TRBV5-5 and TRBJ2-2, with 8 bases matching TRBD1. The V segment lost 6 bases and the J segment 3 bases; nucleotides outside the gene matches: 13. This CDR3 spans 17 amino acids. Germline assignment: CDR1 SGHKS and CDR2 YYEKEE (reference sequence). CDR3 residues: CASNPGTGIPHTGELFF. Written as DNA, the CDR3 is TGTGCCAGCAACCCCGGGACAGGTATCCCACACACCGGGGAGCTGTTTTTT.

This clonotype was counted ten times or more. Here the CDR3 reads CASSQDLWEQYF. The CDR3, as DNA: TGTGCCAGCAGTCAAGATCTCTGGGAGCAGTACTTC. The rearrangement links TRBV12-3 or TRBV12-4 to TRBJ2-7; D is unclear. V lost 5 bases to trimming and J lost 7 bases, with 12 bases between them. The CDR3 extends over 12 amino acids.

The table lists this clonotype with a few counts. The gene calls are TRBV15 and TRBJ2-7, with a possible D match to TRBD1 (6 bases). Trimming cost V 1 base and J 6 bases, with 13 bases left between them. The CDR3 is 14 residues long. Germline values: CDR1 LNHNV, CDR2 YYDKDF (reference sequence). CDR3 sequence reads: CATSRGRTAPEQYF. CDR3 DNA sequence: TGTGCCACCAGCAGAGGAAGGACAGCCCCCGAGCAGTACTTC.

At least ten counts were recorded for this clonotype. The CDR3 reads CSVVLAVTGELFF. The CDR3 nucleotides are TGCAGCGTTGTATTAGCGGTCACCGGGGAGCTGTTTTTT. The chain carries TRBV29-1 and TRBJ2-2; tentatively, D is TRBD2 (6 bases). The V and J ends lost 4 bases and 4 bases respectively, with 10 bases between them. Germline assignment: CDR1 SQVTM and CDR2 ANQGSEA. CDR3 length equals 13 residues.

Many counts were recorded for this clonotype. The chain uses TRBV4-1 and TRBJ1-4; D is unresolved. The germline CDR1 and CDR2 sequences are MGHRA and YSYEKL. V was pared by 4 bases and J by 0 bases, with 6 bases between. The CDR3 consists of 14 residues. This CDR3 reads CASSLRTTNEKLFF. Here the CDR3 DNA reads TGCGCCAGCAGCCTCAGAACAACTAATGAAAAACTGTTTTTT.

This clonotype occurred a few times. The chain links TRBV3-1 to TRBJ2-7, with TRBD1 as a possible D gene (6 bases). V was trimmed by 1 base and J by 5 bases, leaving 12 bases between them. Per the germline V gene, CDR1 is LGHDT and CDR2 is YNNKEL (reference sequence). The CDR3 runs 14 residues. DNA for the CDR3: TGTGCCAGCAGCCAAGCTTTGGGGGCCCACGAGCAGTACGTC. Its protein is CASSQALGAHEQYV.

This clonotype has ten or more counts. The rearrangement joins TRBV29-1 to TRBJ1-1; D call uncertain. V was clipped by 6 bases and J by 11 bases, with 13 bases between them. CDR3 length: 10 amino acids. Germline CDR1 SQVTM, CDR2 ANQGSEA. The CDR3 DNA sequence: TGCAGCGTGCTCGGATGGAGGGCTTTCTTT. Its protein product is CSVLGWRAFF.

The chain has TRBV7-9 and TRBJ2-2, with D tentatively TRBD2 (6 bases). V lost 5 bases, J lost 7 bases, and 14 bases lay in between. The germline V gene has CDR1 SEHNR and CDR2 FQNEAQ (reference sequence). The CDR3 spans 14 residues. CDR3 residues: CASSHVEGGGELFF. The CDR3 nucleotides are TGTGCCAGCAGCCATGTGGAGGGAGGCGGGGAGCTGTTTTTT.